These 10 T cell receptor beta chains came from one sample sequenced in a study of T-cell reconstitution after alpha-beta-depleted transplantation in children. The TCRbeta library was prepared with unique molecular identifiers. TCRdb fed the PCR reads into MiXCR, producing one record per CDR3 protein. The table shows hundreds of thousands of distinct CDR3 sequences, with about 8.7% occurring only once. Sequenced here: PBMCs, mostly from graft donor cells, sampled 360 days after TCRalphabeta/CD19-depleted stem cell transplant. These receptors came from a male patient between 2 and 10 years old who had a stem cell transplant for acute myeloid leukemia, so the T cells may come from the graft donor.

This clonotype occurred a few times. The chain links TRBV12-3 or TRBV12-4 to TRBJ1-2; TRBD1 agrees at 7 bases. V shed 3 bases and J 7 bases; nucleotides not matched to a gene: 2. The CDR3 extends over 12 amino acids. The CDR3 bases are TGTGCCAGCAGTTTGACAGGGTTTGGCTACACCTTC. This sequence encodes CASSLTGFGYTF.

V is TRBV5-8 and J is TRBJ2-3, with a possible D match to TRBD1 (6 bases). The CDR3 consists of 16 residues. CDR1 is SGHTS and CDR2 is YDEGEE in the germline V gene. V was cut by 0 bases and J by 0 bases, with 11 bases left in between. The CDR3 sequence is CASSLGSTGSTDTQYF. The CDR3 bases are TGTGCCAGCAGCTTGGGTAGTACAGGGAGCACAGATACGCAGTATTTT. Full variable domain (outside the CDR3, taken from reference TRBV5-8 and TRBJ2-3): EAGVTQSPTHLIKTRGQQATLRCSPISGHTSVYWYQQALGLGLQFLLWYDEGEERNRGNFPPRFSGRQFPNYSSELNVNALELEDSALYLCASSLGSTGSTDTQYFGPGTRLTVL.

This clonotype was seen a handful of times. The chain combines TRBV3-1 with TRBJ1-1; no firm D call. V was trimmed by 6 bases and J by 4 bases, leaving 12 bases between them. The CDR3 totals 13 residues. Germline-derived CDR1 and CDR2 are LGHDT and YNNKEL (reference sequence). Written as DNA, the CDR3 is TGTGCCAGCAGGTACATGGAGAGCACTGAAGCTTTCTTT. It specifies CASRYMESTEAFF.

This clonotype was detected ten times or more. The CDR3 DNA reads as TGCGCCAGCAGCTTGTTGGGTCCCGGGGAGCTGTTTTTT. Translated: CASSLLGPGELFF. The chain links TRBV5-1 to TRBJ2-2; no reliable D call. The CDR3 sequence is 13 residues long. Per the germline V gene, CDR1 is SGHRS and CDR2 is YFSETQ. V dropped 1 base and J dropped 6 bases, with 7 bases sitting between them.

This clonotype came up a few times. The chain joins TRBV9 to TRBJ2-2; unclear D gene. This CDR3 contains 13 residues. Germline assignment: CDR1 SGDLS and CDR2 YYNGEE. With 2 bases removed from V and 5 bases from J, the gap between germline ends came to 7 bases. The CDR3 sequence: CASSVGRTGELFF. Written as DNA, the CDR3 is TGTGCCAGCAGCGTCGGAAGAACCGGGGAGCTGTTTTTT.

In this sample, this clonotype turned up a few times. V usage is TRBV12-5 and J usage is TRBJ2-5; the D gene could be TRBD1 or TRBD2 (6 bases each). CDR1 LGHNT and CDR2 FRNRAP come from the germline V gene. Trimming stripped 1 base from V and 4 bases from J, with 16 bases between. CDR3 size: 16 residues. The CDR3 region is CASGLASRKGGETQYF. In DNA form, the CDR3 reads TGTGCTAGTGGTTTGGCTTCAAGGAAGGGGGGAGAGACCCAGTACTTC.

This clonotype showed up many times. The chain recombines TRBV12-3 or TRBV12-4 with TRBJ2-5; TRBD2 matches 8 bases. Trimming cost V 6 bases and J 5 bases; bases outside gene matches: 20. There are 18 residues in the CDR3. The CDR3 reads CASSNAGSTGTRSETQYF. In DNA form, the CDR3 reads TGTGCCAGCAGCAATGCCGGCTCCACCGGGACTAGAAGCGAGACCCAGTACTTC.

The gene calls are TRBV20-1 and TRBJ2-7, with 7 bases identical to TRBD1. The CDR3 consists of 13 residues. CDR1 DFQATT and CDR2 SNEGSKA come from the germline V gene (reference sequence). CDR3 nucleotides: TGCACGGAAAGGCCGCCAGGGGGCTACGAGCAGTACGTC. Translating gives CTERPPGGYEQYV.

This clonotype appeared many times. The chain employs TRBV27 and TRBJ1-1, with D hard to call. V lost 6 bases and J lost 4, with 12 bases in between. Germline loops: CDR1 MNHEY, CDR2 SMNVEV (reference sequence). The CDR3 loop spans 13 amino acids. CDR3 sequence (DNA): TGTGCCAGCAGCCCGCGGCGGGCCACTGAAGCTTTCTTT. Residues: CASSPRRATEAFF.

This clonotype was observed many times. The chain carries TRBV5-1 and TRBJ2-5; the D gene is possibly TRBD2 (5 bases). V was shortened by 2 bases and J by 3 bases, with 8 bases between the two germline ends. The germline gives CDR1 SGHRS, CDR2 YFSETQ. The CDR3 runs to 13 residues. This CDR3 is CASSFWREETQYF. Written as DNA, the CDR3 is TGCGCCAGCAGCTTCTGGCGGGAAGAGACCCAGTACTTC.